Presented here are 11 T cell receptor beta chains from one specimen sequenced in a study of CD8 T cells in ankylosing spondylitis. TCRdb analysed the 5' RACE reads with MiXCR anew, one entry per CDR3 protein. This sample has approximately 350,000 distinct CDR3 sequences, with approximately 14% found just once. The sequencing sample was made of blood, either unsorted or a sorted T cell fraction (not recorded which). Receptor source: a male donor with ankylosing spondylitis or in good health (not recorded which).

This clonotype was seen more than once but under ten times. This sequence joins TRBV29-1 and TRBJ2-2; D assignment may be TRBD1 or TRBD2 (5 bases each). V lost 5 bases and J lost 0, with 10 bases in between. The CDR3 loop spans 14 amino acids. Germline CDR1 SQVTM, CDR2 ANQGSEA. CDR3: CSVRRGANTGELFF. Written as DNA, the CDR3 is TGCAGCGTTAGGCGAGGGGCGAACACCGGGGAGCTGTTTTTT.

This clonotype was picked up many times. This sequence joins TRBV12-3 or TRBV12-4 and TRBJ2-7; 9 nucleotides align to TRBD1. J lost 6 bases, V lost 6 bases, and 6 bases had no gene match. This CDR3 has 13 amino acids. CDR3 sequence: CASSSGQGGEQYF. In nucleotides, the CDR3 is TGTGCCAGCAGCTCGGGACAGGGCGGCGAGCAGTACTTC.

The chain links TRBV12-3 or TRBV12-4 to TRBJ1-2, with a weak D call TRBD1 (5 bases). Trimming pared 6 bases from V and 8 bases from J, leaving 25 bases between. The CDR3 runs to 16 residues. CDR3 residues: CASSPGTGGSLWGYTF. CDR3 in DNA: TGTGCCAGCAGCCCCGGGACGGGGGGAAGTCTTTGGGGCTACACCTTC.

This clonotype appeared many times. V usage is TRBV5-1 and J usage is TRBJ1-2; D is ambiguous. There are 13 residues in the CDR3. The germline gives CDR1 SGHRS, CDR2 YFSETQ. V was clipped by 4 bases and J by 5 bases, with 12 bases between them. The CDR3 here is CASSPTDSYGYTF. In DNA, the CDR3 is TGCGCCAGCAGCCCGACGGACTCTTATGGCTACACCTTC.

The genes are TRBV9 and TRBJ1-1; no clear D gene. Germline CDR1 and CDR2: SGDLS and YYNGEE. Trimming removed 3 bases from V and 1 base from J, with 13 bases in between. CDR3 length equals 15 residues. The CDR3 loop is CASSAHDITNTEAFF. CDR3 in DNA: TGTGCCAGCAGCGCACACGATATTACGAACACTGAAGCTTTCTTT.

This clonotype was recorded a few times. This sequence joins TRBV4-2 and TRBJ2-3; D gene ambiguous. From germline, CDR1 is LGHNA and CDR2 YNFKEQ. The CDR3 extends over 13 amino acids. The V end was cut by 0 bases, the J end by 4 bases, with 5 bases between. This CDR3 is CASSQELADTQYF. The CDR3 DNA reads TGTGCCAGCAGCCAAGAATTGGCAGATACGCAGTATTTT.

V usage is TRBV10-3 and J usage is TRBJ2-1, with D perhaps TRBD2 (6 bases). The CDR3 has 15 residues. V was trimmed by 4 bases and J by 2 bases, leaving 12 bases between them. Germline V lookup: CDR1 ENHRY, CDR2 SYGVKD. The CDR3 here is CAISVGDSTYNEQFF. CDR3 sequence (DNA): TGTGCCATCAGTGTGGGGGACTCTACCTACAATGAGCAGTTCTTC.

The gene calls are TRBV2 and TRBJ2-1, with TRBD2 matching 14 bases. The CDR3 runs 13 residues. Germline assignment: CDR1 SNHLY and CDR2 FYNNEI. J gave up 9 bases and V 11 bases, and 6 bases lay outside the gene matches. The CDR3 DNA is TGTGCCGGGGGACTAGCGGGAGTAAGTGAGCAGTTCTTC. Its protein product is CAGGLAGVSEQFF. The full variable domain, its missing parts supplied by reference TRBV2 and TRBJ2-1, is EPEVTQTPSHQVTQMGQEVILRCVPISNHLYFYWYRQILGQKVEFLVSFYNNEISEKSEIFDDQFSVERPDGSNFTLKIRSTKLEDSAMYFCAGGLAGVSEQFFGPGTRLTVL.

The chain uses TRBV20-1 and TRBJ2-1; 10 nucleotides line up with TRBD2. The CDR3 is made up of 15 amino acids. CDR1 and CDR2 from the germline V gene are DFQATT and SNEGSKA (reference sequence). V shed 6 bases and J 7 bases; nucleotides not matched to a gene: 12. The CDR3 nucleotides are TGCAGTGCATATACGAGCGGGAGGGCCCGGAATGAGCAGTTCTTC. This encodes CSAYTSGRARNEQFF.

The chain links TRBV27 to TRBJ2-7, with 11 bases identical to TRBD1. The junction had 7 bases not matched to a gene; V was cut back by 0 bases and J by 6 bases. Germline V lookup: CDR1 MNHEY, CDR2 SMNVEV (reference sequence). The CDR3 covers 16 residues. This chain's CDR3 is CASSLSPGQGAGEQYF. DNA of the CDR3: TGTGCCAGCAGTTTATCACCCGGACAGGGGGCGGGCGAGCAGTACTTC.

This chain joins TRBV20-1 and TRBJ1-1; D is unclear. This CDR3 is built from 13 residues. With 3 bases removed from V and 5 bases from J, the gap between germline ends came to 13 bases. Germline V gives CDR1 DFQATT, CDR2 SNEGSKA (reference sequence). The CDR3 sequence is CSARGWAGTEAFF. The CDR3 bases are TGCAGTGCTAGGGGCTGGGCGGGGACTGAAGCTTTCTTT.